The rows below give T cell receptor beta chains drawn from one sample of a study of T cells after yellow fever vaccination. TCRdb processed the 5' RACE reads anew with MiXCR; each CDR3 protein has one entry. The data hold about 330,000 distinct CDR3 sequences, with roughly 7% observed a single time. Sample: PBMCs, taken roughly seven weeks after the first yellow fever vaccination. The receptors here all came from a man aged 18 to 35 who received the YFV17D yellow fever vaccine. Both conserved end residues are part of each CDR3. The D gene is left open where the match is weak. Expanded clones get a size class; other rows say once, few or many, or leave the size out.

CDR3 DNA: TGCAGCGTTGGTGCCCCTGGGGCAGGCACCGGGGAGCTGTTTTTT
CDR3 protein: CSVGAPGAGTGELFF
clone size: many
J gene: TRBJ2-2
V gene: TRBV29-1
D gene: -

CDR3 DNA: TGTGCCAGCAGCCCAGGGGACGGTCCTCTCGATACGCAGTATTTT
CDR3 protein: CASSPGDGPLDTQYF
clone size: few
J gene: TRBJ2-3
V gene: TRBV7-3
D gene: -

CDR3 DNA: TGCGCCAGCAGCTTGAATCGGGGCGCGGACACTGAAGCTTTCTTT
CDR3 protein: CASSLNRGADTEAFF
clone size: -
J gene: TRBJ1-1
V gene: TRBV5-1
D gene: -

CDR3 DNA: TGCGCCAGCAGCCTGGAGGCGACTAGCGGATCCTACGAGCAGTACTTC
CDR3 protein: CASSLEATSGSYEQYF
clone size: many
J gene: TRBJ2-7
V gene: TRBV5-1
D gene: TRBD2

CDR3 DNA: TGTGCCACCAGCAGAGATATTGGGGGCTACGCCACGCAGTATTTT
CDR3 protein: CATSRDIGGYATQYF
clone size: many
J gene: TRBJ2-3
V gene: TRBV15
D gene: -

CDR3 DNA: TGCAGTGCCAGGGCCTCGAGTACGCAGTATTTT
CDR3 protein: CSARASSTQYF
clone size: -
J gene: TRBJ2-3
V gene: TRBV20-1
D gene: -

CDR3 DNA: TGTGCCAGCAGCTTAGCCCCATGGGAACTAGCGGACGAACCGAACTCCTACAATGAGCAGTTCTTC
CDR3 protein: CASSLAPWELADEPNSYNEQFF
clone size: -
J gene: TRBJ2-1
V gene: TRBV11-1
D gene: TRBD2

CDR3 DNA: TGCGCCAGCAGCACACCCGGGACATCTACACCCCTCCACTTT
CDR3 protein: CASSTPGTSTPLHF
clone size: -
J gene: TRBJ1-6
V gene: TRBV5-1
D gene: -

CDR3 DNA: TGTGCCAGCAGCCTGGGGGACTCGACTGGAAACACCATATATTTT
CDR3 protein: CASSLGDSTGNTIYF
clone size: many
J gene: TRBJ1-3
V gene: TRBV3-1
D gene: -

CDR3 DNA: TGTGCCAGCAGCGCCGGGGCCCCTAATGAAAAACTGTTTTTT
CDR3 protein: CASSAGAPNEKLFF
clone size: -
J gene: TRBJ1-4
V gene: TRBV7-6
D gene: -

CDR3 DNA: TGTGCCAGCACCCCTCAGGGGGGGTTCGGCACAGATACGCAGTATTTT
CDR3 protein: CASTPQGGFGTDTQYF
clone size: many
J gene: TRBJ2-3
V gene: TRBV28
D gene: -

CDR3 DNA: TGCAGTGCTAGAGATTTGACTAGCGGGGGTCAAGAGACCCAGTACTTC
CDR3 protein: CSARDLTSGGQETQYF
clone size: -
J gene: TRBJ2-5
V gene: TRBV20-1
D gene: TRBD2

CDR3 DNA: TGTGCCAGCAGCCTCTATGTAGACTACCAAGAGACCCAGTACTTC
CDR3 protein: CASSLYVDYQETQYF
clone size: many
J gene: TRBJ2-5
V gene: TRBV7-2
D gene: -

CDR3 DNA: TGCAGTGCTATTCACCTAGCGGGGAACTCCTACGAGCAGTACTTC
CDR3 protein: CSAIHLAGNSYEQYF
clone size: few
J gene: TRBJ2-7
V gene: TRBV20-1
D gene: TRBD2

CDR3 DNA: TGTGCCAGCAGCCAAGTAGGAACGGTTGCAACTAATGAAAAACTGTTTTTT
CDR3 protein: CASSQVGTVATNEKLFF
clone size: -
J gene: TRBJ1-4
V gene: TRBV4-2
D gene: -

CDR3 DNA: TGTGCCAGCAGTTTAGCCTATCATACACGGGGCAATGAGCAGTTCTTC
CDR3 protein: CASSLAYHTRGNEQFF
clone size: many
J gene: TRBJ2-1
V gene: TRBV7-9
D gene: -

CDR3 DNA: TGCAGTGCTAGACACGGGGCCGAGAAAGCGGCTTTCTTT
CDR3 protein: CSARHGAEKAAFF
clone size: -
J gene: TRBJ1-1
V gene: TRBV20-1
D gene: -

CDR3 DNA: TGTGCCAGCAGCCAAGAATTCGAGCAGGGCGGGTCACCCCTCCACTTT
CDR3 protein: CASSQEFEQGGSPLHF
clone size: -
J gene: TRBJ1-6
V gene: TRBV4-2
D gene: -

CDR3 DNA: TGTGCCACTACCCACGCACAGGGATTTTCTTCTGGCTACACCTTC
CDR3 protein: CATTHAQGFSSGYTF
clone size: few
J gene: TRBJ1-2
V gene: TRBV7-9
D gene: -

CDR3 DNA: TGCGCCAGCAGCTTTTACGGCGCAGATACGCAGTATTTT
CDR3 protein: CASSFYGADTQYF
clone size: few
J gene: TRBJ2-3
V gene: TRBV5-1
D gene: -

CDR3 DNA: TGTGCCAGCAGCCCCACTACGGACAGGCGACAATACGAGCAGTACTTC
CDR3 protein: CASSPTTDRRQYEQYF
clone size: few
J gene: TRBJ2-7
V gene: TRBV5-6
D gene: TRBD1

CDR3 DNA: TGTGCCAGCAGCCCCATCCTAAGGGGGGGGGCGAGAGATACGCAGTATTTT
CDR3 protein: CASSPILRGGARDTQYF
clone size: -
J gene: TRBJ2-3
V gene: TRBV12-3/TRBV12-4
D gene: -

CDR3 DNA: TGTGCCAGCAGCCAATATTACGAGCAGTACTTC
CDR3 protein: CASSQYYEQYF
clone size: -
J gene: TRBJ2-7
V gene: TRBV14
D gene: -

CDR3 DNA: TGTGCCAGCAGTTTCGGGACAAATGCCTACGAGCAGTACTTC
CDR3 protein: CASSFGTNAYEQYF
clone size: -
J gene: TRBJ2-7
V gene: TRBV12-3/TRBV12-4
D gene: -

CDR3 DNA: TGTGCCAGCAGCCCAAGACTAGCTATAAATGAGCAGTTCTTC
CDR3 protein: CASSPRLAINEQFF
clone size: -
J gene: TRBJ2-1
V gene: TRBV7-8
D gene: TRBD2

CDR3 DNA: TGCGCCAGCAGCCCATCTCCGGGGTTTAACGGGGAGCTGTTTTTT
CDR3 protein: CASSPSPGFNGELFF
clone size: few
J gene: TRBJ2-2
V gene: TRBV4-1
D gene: -

CDR3 DNA: TGCGCCAGCTACCAAGATTTGGGTTTTCACACTGAAGCTTTCTTT
CDR3 protein: CASYQDLGFHTEAFF
clone size: few
J gene: TRBJ1-1
V gene: TRBV4-1
D gene: -

CDR3 DNA: TGCGCCAGCACCGAGGGAGGGGGGATGAACACTGAAGCTTTCTTT
CDR3 protein: CASTEGGGMNTEAFF
clone size: -
J gene: TRBJ1-1
V gene: TRBV5-1
D gene: -

CDR3 DNA: TGTGCCAGCAGCCCCTACACAGATACGCAGTATTTT
CDR3 protein: CASSPYTDTQYF
clone size: many
J gene: TRBJ2-3
V gene: TRBV7-2
D gene: -

CDR3 DNA: TGCAGTGCTAAAGCGGGGCCCCTCTTCGCGCAGTATTTT
CDR3 protein: CSAKAGPLFAQYF
clone size: -
J gene: TRBJ2-3
V gene: TRBV20-1
D gene: TRBD2

CDR3 DNA: TGTGCCAGCAGTCTAACCCCAGGACTAGCGGTGCATGAGCAGTTCTTC
CDR3 protein: CASSLTPGLAVHEQFF
clone size: few
J gene: TRBJ2-1
V gene: TRBV27
D gene: TRBD2

CDR3 DNA: TGTGCCAGTAGTCTGCAGGGGGTCTACGAGCAGTACTTC
CDR3 protein: CASSLQGVYEQYF
clone size: few
J gene: TRBJ2-7
V gene: TRBV19
D gene: TRBD1

CDR3 DNA: TGCGCCAGCAGCCAAGACTGGGGGGGGGATAGGGCGCAGTATTTT
CDR3 protein: CASSQDWGGDRAQYF
clone size: -
J gene: TRBJ2-3
V gene: TRBV4-3
D gene: TRBD2

CDR3 DNA: TGTGCCAGCAGCTCATCCAGGGCTAGCAATGAGCAGTTCTTC
CDR3 protein: CASSSSRASNEQFF
clone size: many
J gene: TRBJ2-1
V gene: TRBV7-2
D gene: -

CDR3 DNA: TGTGCCAGCAGCCCTGACACCGTCGGGGCAGATACGCAGTATTTT
CDR3 protein: CASSPDTVGADTQYF
clone size: few
J gene: TRBJ2-3
V gene: TRBV12-3/TRBV12-4
D gene: -

CDR3 DNA: TGCAGCGTCCCCGGGCTAGCGGGGGGAGGAGAGACCCAGTACTTC
CDR3 protein: CSVPGLAGGGETQYF
clone size: few
J gene: TRBJ2-5
V gene: TRBV29-1
D gene: TRBD2

CDR3 DNA: TGTGCCAGCTCCTGGGCAGGAGACCTACGCGAGCAGTACTTC
CDR3 protein: CASSWAGDLREQYF
clone size: -
J gene: TRBJ2-7
V gene: TRBV6-1
D gene: -

CDR3 DNA: TGTGCCAGCAGTTTTTGGGCTAGCGGGGGACTGAGCCAAGAGACCCAGTACTTC
CDR3 protein: CASSFWASGGLSQETQYF
clone size: few
J gene: TRBJ2-5
V gene: TRBV12-3/TRBV12-4
D gene: TRBD2

CDR3 DNA: TGCGCCAGCAGCCAAGCGGGGGGATTAGATACGCAGTATTTT
CDR3 protein: CASSQAGGLDTQYF
clone size: few
J gene: TRBJ2-3
V gene: TRBV4-1
D gene: TRBD2

CDR3 DNA: TGCGCCAGCAGCCAAGATGTGGGGTACCAAGAGACCCAGTACTTC
CDR3 protein: CASSQDVGYQETQYF
clone size: -
J gene: TRBJ2-5
V gene: TRBV4-3
D gene: -

CDR3 DNA: TGTGCCAGCAGCCCCATGGAGGGGGCGTGGGAGACCCAGTACTTC
CDR3 protein: CASSPMEGAWETQYF
clone size: -
J gene: TRBJ2-5
V gene: TRBV7-2
D gene: -

CDR3 DNA: TGTGCCAGCAGCTCAAACACCTACACTGAAGCTTTCTTT
CDR3 protein: CASSSNTYTEAFF
clone size: many
J gene: TRBJ1-1
V gene: TRBV7-9
D gene: -

CDR3 DNA: TGTGCCAGCAGTGCTAGCGGGGGATACAATGAGCAGTTCTTC
CDR3 protein: CASSASGGYNEQFF
clone size: few
J gene: TRBJ2-1
V gene: TRBV6-1
D gene: TRBD2

CDR3 DNA: TGCGCCAGCAGCGCGCCCGACAGGGCTTATGGCTACACCTTC
CDR3 protein: CASSAPDRAYGYTF
clone size: -
J gene: TRBJ1-2
V gene: TRBV4-1
D gene: TRBD1

CDR3 DNA: TGTGCCAGCAGTTACAGGGCCCCGGAGACCCAGTACTTC
CDR3 protein: CASSYRAPETQYF
clone size: -
J gene: TRBJ2-5
V gene: TRBV6-5
D gene: -

CDR3 DNA: TGTGCCATCGACAGTATTCATCTGGGCGAGCAGTACTTC
CDR3 protein: CAIDSIHLGEQYF
clone size: few
J gene: TRBJ2-7
V gene: TRBV10-3
D gene: -